Listed below are T cell receptor beta chains from one sample, sequenced in a study of beta chain features in type 1 diabetes. Profiling relied on immunoSEQ multiplex PCR, and the TCRdb table lists in-frame clones only, not all of them. The data contain about 340,000 clones, 6.5% to 10% of them singletons. Sequencing was carried out using central memory CD4+ T cells from blood. The receptors derive from a woman under 30 in good health. Each CDR3 is given with its conserved first and last residue. D genes are given only for firm matches. For some rows the clone size is stated as once, few or many, or as a class when expanded; others skip it.

CDR3 protein	CDR3 DNA	D gene	V gene	J gene	clone size
CASSFRAGSYEQYF	TGTGCCAGCAGCTTCCGGGCCGGTTCCTACGAGCAGTACTTC	.	TRBV7-8	TRBJ2-7	.
CATSRSGANVLTF	TGTGCCACCTCCCGCTCTGGGGCCAACGTCCTGACTTTC	.	TRBV19	TRBJ2-6	.
CASSGDAGREQFF	TGTGCCAGCAGCGGCGACGCGGGGCGTGAGCAGTTCTTC	.	TRBV9	TRBJ2-1	.
CASSLGGRSNNEQFF	TGTGCCAGCAGCTTAGGCGGGCGATCCAACAATGAGCAGTTCTTC	.	TRBV7-2	TRBJ2-1	many
CASSTDRDSGPQHF	TGTGCCAGCAGTACTGACAGGGACAGCGGGCCCCAGCATTTT	TRBD1	TRBV7-9	TRBJ1-5	few
CASRKTGAVTGELFF	TGTGCCAGCAGGAAGACAGGGGCGGTCACCGGGGAGCTGTTTTTT	TRBD1	TRBV6-1	TRBJ2-2	few
CASSGGGSDTQYF	TGTGCCAGCAGCGGAGGGGGATCAGATACGCAGTATTTT	.	TRBV5-6	TRBJ2-3	few
CASSQDASGRYTGELFF	TGTGCCAGCAGCCAAGATGCTAGCGGGAGGTACACCGGGGAGCTGTTTTTT	TRBD2	TRBV4-2	TRBJ2-2	many
CASSLRPKSLWGNEQFF	TGTGCCAGCAGCTTACGCCCGAAGTCATTGTGGGGCAATGAGCAGTTCTTC	.	TRBV7-8	TRBJ2-1	once
CASTRGTTNEQFF	TGTGCCAGCACCCGCGGGACTACCAATGAGCAGTTCTTC	TRBD2	TRBV11-2	TRBJ2-1	.
CASSQTTGLAGVNEQFF	TGTGCCAGCAGCCAAACGACTGGACTAGCGGGAGTCAATGAGCAGTTCTTC	TRBD2	TRBV14	TRBJ2-1	.
CASSEGWNGGYTF	TGTGCCAGCAGTGAAGGTTGGAACGGTGGCTACACCTTC	.	TRBV2	TRBJ1-2	few
CASNTGGYGYTF	TGTGCCAGCAACACAGGGGGCTATGGCTACACCTTC	TRBD1	TRBV28	TRBJ1-2	many
CASSLAPPASSSYNEQFF	TGTGCCAGCAGCTTAGCCCCTCCGGCTTCCAGCTCCTACAATGAGCAGTTCTTC	.	TRBV7-2	TRBJ2-1	.